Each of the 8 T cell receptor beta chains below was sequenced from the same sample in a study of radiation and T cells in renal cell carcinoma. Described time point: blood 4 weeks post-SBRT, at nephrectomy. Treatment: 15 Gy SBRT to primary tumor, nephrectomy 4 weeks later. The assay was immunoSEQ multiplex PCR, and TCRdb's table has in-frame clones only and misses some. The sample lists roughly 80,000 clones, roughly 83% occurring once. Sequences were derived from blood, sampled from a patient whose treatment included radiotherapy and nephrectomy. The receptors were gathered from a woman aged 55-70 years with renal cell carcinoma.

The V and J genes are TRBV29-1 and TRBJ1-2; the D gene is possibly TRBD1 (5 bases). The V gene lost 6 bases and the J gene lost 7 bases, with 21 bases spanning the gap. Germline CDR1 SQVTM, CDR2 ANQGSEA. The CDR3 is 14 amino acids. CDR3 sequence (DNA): TGCAGCGTGGATGAAGCGGCCCTGGGGGGTGGCTACACCTTC. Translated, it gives CSVDEAALGGGYTF.

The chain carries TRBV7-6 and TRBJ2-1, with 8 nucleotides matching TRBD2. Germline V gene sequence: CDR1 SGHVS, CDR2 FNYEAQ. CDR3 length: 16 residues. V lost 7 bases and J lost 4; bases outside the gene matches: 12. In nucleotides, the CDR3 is TGTGCCAGCACCTCCCTCCCAGCGGGGGCGTACAATGAGCAGTTCTTC. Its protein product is CASTSLPAGAYNEQFF. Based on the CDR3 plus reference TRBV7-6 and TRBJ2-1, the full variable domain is GAGVSQSPRYKVTKRGQDVALRCDPISGHVSLYWYRQALGQGPEFLTYFNYEAQQDKSGLPNDRFSAERPEGSISTLTIQRTEQRDSAMYRCASTSLPAGAYNEQFFGPGTRLTVL.

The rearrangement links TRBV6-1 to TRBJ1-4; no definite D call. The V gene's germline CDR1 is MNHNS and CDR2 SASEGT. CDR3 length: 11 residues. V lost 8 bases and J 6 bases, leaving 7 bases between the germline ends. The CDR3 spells CASLGHEKLFF. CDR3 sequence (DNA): TGTGCCAGCTTAGGGCATGAAAAACTGTTTTTT.

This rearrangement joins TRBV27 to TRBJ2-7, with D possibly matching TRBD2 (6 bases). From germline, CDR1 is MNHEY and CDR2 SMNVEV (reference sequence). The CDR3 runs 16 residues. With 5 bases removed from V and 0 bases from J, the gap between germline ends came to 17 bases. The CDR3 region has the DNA TGTGCCAGCAGTCTTTGGGGAGGCGTTAGCTCCTACGAGCAGTACTTC. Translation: CASSLWGGVSSYEQYF.

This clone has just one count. The CDR3 loop reads CASSDIGKTSLDEQFF. In DNA, the CDR3 is TGTGCCAGCAGTGACATTGGAAAGACTAGTTTAGATGAGCAGTTCTTC. This chain joins TRBV2 and TRBJ2-1; perhaps TRBD2 as D (6 bases). Germline lookup yields CDR1 SNHLY and CDR2 FYNNEI. Trimming took 3 bases from V and 8 from J, leaving 20 bases between them. The CDR3 consists of 16 residues.

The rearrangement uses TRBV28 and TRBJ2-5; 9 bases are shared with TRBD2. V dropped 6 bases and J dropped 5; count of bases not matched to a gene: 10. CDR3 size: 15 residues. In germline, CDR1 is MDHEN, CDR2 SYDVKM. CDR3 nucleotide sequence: TGTGCCAGCAGAAGCGGGGGGAATCTGCGGGAGACCCAGTACTTC. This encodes CASRSGGNLRETQYF.

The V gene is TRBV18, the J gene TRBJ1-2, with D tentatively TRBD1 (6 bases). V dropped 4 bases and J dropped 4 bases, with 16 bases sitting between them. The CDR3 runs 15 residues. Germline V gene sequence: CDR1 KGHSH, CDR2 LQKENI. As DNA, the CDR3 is TGTGCCAGCTCACGAGATTGGGGGCATGGCTATGGCTACACCTTC. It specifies CASSRDWGHGYGYTF. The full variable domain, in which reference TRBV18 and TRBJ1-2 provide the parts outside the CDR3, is NAGVMQNPRHLVRRRGQEARLRCSPMKGHSHVYWYRQLPEEGLKFMVYLQKENIIDESGMPKERFSAEFPKEGPSILRIQQVVRGDSAAYFCASSRDWGHGYGYTFGSGTRLTVV.

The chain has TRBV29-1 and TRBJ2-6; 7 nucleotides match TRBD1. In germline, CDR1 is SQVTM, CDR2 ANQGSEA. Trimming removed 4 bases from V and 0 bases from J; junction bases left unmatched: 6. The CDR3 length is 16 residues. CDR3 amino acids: CSVVGRGSSGANVLTF. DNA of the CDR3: TGCAGCGTTGTGGGCAGGGGGTCCTCTGGGGCCAACGTCCTGACTTTC.